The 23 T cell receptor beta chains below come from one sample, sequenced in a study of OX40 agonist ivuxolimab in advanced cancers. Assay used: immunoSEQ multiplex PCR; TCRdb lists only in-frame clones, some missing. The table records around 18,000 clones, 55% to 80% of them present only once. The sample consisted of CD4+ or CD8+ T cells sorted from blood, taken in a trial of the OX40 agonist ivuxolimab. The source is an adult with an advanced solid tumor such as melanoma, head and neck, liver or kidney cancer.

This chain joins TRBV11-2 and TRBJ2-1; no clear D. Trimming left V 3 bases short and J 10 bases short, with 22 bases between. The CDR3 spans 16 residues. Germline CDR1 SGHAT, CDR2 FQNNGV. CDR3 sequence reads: CASSFLQSTNPIEQFF. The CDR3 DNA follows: TGTGCCAGCAGCTTCCTCCAGTCTACAAACCCCATCGAGCAGTTCTTC.

In nucleotides, the CDR3 is TGTGCCAGCAGCCTCCTGGGGGGAGCGAATTCACCCCTCCACTTT. Protein sequence: CASSLLGGANSPLHF. The rearrangement links TRBV5-5 to TRBJ1-6; the D gene is possibly TRBD1 (5 bases). Trimming took 4 bases from V and 7 from J, leaving 15 bases between them. The CDR3 sequence is 15 residues long. Germline lookup yields CDR1 SGHKS and CDR2 YYEKEE (reference sequence).

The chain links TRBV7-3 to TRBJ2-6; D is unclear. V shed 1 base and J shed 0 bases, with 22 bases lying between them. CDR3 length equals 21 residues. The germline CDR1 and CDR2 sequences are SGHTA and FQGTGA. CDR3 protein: CASSLIAPPVSQHSGANVLTF. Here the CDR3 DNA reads TGTGCCAGCAGCTTAATTGCTCCCCCCGTTTCCCAACACTCTGGGGCCAACGTCCTGACTTTC.

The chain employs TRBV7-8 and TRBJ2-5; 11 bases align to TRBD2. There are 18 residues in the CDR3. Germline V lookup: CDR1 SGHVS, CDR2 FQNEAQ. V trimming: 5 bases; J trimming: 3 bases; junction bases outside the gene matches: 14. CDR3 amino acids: CASSPRGVAGGLEETQYF. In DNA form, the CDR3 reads TGTGCCAGCAGCCCGCGCGGAGTAGCGGGGGGGTTAGAAGAGACCCAGTACTTC.

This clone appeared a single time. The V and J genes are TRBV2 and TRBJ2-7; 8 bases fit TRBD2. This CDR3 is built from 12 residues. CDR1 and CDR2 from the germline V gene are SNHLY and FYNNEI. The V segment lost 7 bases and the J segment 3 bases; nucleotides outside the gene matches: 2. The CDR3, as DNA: TGTGCCAGCATTCGGGGGGGCTACGAGCAGTACTTC. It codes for CASIRGGYEQYF.

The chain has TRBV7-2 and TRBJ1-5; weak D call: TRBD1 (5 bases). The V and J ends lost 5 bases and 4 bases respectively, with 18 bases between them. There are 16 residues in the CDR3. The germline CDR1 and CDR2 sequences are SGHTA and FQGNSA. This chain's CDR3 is CASSRTGMGGNQPQHF. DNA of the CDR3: TGTGCCAGCAGCCGAACCGGGATGGGGGGAAATCAGCCCCAGCATTTT. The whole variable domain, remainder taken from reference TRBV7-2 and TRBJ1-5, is GAGVSQSPSNKVTEKGKDVELRCDPISGHTALYWYRQSLGQGLEFLIYFQGNSAPDKSGLPSDRFSAERTGGSVSTLTIQRTQQEDSAVYLCASSRTGMGGNQPQHFGDGTRLSIL.

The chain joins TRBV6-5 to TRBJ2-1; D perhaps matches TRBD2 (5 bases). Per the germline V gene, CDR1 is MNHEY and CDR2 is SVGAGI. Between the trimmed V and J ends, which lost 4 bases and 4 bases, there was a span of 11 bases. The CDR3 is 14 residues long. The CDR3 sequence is CASSFWTGYNEQFF. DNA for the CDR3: TGTGCCAGCAGTTTCTGGACGGGATACAATGAGCAGTTCTTC.

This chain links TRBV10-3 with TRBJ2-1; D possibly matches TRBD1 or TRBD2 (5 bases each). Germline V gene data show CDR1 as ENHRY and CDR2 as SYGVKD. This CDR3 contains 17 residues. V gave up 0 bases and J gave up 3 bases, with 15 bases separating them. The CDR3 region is CAISESKLRGFYNEQFF. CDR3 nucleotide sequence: TGTGCCATCAGTGAGTCGAAACTCCGGGGCTTCTACAATGAGCAGTTCTTC.

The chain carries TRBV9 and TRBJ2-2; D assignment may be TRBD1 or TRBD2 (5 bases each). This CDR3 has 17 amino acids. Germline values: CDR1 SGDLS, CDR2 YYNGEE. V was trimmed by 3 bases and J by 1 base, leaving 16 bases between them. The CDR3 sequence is CASSGDGGAGNTGELFF. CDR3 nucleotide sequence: TGTGCCAGCAGCGGGGACGGTGGGGCGGGGAACACCGGGGAGCTGTTTTTT.

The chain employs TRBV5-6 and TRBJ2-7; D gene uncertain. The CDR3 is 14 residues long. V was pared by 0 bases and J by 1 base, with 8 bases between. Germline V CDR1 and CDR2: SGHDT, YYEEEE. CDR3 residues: CASSLGVGSYEQYF. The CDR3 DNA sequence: TGTGCCAGCAGCTTGGGTGTCGGATCCTACGAGCAGTACTTC.

The CDR3 nucleotides are TGTGCCAGCAGTTTATCTCTAGGGGGATACGAGCAGTACTTC. The encoded protein is CASSLSLGGYEQYF. The rearrangement joins TRBV27 to TRBJ2-7, with D possibly TRBD1 on 6 matching bases. Germline V gene data show CDR1 as MNHEY and CDR2 as SMNVEV (reference sequence). The CDR3 runs to 14 residues. Trimming shortened V by 0 bases and J by 4 bases, and 10 bases separated the two germline ends.

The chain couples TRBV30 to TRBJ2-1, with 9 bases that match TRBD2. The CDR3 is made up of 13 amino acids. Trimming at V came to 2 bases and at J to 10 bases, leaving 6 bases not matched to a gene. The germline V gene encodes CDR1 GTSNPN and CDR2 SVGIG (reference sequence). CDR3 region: CAWSFAGGREQFF. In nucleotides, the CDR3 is TGTGCCTGGAGTTTTGCGGGGGGGCGGGAGCAGTTCTTC. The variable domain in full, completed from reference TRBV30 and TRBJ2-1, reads SQTIHQWPATLVQPVGSPLSLECTVEGTSNPNLYWYRQAAGRGLQLLFYSVGIGQISSEVPQNLSASRPQDRQFILSSKKLLLSDSGFYLCAWSFAGGREQFFGPGTRLTVL.

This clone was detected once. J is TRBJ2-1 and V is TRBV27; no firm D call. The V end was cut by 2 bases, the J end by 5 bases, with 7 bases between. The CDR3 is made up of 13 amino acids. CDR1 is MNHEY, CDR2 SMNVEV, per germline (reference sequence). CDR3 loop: CASSLSRNNEQFF. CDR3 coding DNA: TGTGCCAGCAGTTTAAGCAGGAACAATGAGCAGTTCTTC.

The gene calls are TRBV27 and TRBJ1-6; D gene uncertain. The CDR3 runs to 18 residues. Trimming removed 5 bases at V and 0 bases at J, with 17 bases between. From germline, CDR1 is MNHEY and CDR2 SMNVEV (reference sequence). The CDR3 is CASSPRRRQSSYNSPLHF. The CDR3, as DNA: TGTGCCAGCAGTCCTCGGAGAAGGCAGAGCTCCTATAATTCACCCCTCCACTTT.

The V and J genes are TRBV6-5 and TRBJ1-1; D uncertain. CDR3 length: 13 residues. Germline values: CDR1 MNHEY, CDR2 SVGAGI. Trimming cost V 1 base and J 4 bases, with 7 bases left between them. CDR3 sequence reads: CASSYYKGTEAFF. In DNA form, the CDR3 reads TGTGCCAGCAGTTACTATAAGGGCACTGAAGCTTTCTTT.

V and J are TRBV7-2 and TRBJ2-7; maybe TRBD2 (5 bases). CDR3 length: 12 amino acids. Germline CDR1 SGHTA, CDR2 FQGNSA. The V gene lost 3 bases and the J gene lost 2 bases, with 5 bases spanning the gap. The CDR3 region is CASSFGTYEQYF. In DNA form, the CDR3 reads TGTGCCAGCAGCTTCGGGACCTACGAGCAGTACTTC.

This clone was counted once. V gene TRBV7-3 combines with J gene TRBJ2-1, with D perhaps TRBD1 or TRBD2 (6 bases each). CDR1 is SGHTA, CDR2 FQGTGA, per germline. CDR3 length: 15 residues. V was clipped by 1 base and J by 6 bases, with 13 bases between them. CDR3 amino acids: CASSLRWGASNEQFF. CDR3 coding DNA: TGTGCCAGCAGCTTAAGATGGGGGGCTAGCAATGAGCAGTTCTTC.

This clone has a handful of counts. This CDR3 reads CASRVSRQLTTNEKLFF. In DNA, the CDR3 is TGTGCCAGCAGAGTTTCCCGACAGCTAACAACTAATGAAAAACTGTTTTTT. J is TRBJ1-4 and V is TRBV11-3; D is perhaps TRBD1 (5 bases). The CDR3 contains 17 residues. The germline gives CDR1 SGHNT, CDR2 YENEEA. The germline V and J ends were trimmed by 6 bases and 0 bases, with 17 bases remaining between them.

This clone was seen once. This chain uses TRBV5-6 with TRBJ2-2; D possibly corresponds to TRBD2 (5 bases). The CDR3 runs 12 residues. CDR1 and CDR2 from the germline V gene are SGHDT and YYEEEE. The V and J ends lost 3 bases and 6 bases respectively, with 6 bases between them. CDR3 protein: CASSSGSGELFF. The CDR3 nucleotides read TGTGCCAGCAGCTCGGGATCCGGGGAGCTGTTTTTT.

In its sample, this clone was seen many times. The CDR3 sequence is CASSQEFLSYEQYF. CDR3 DNA sequence: TGTGCCAGCAGCCAAGAGTTCCTCTCCTACGAGCAGTACTTC. V usage is TRBV14 and J usage is TRBJ2-7, with D hard to call. From germline, CDR1 is SGHDN and CDR2 FVKESK. Trimming took 0 bases from V and 0 from J, leaving 6 bases between them. The CDR3 totals 14 residues.

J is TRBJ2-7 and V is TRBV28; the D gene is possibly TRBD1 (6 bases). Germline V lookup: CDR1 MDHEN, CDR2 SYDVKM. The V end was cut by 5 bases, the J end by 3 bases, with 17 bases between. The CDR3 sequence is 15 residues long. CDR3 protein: CASSRGLQGIYEQYF. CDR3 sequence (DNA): TGTGCCAGCAGTCGCGGGCTGCAGGGGATCTACGAGCAGTACTTC.

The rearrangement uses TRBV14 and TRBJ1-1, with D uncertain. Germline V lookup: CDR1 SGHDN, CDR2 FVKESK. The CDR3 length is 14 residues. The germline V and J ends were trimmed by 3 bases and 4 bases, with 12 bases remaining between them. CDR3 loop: CASSHPTESTEAFF. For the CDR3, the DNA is TGTGCCAGCAGCCATCCGACTGAAAGCACTGAAGCTTTCTTT.

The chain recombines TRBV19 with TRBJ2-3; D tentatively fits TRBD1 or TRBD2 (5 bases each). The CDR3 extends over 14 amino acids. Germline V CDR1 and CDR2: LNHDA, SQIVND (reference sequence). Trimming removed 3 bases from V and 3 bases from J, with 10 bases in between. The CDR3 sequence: CASSMGVFTDTQYF. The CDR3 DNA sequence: TGTGCCAGTAGTATGGGGGTGTTTACAGATACGCAGTATTTT.